A selection of T cell receptor beta chains follows, all from one sample in a study of blood T cell repertoires in COVID-19. Assay used: immunoSEQ multiplex PCR; TCRdb lists only in-frame clones, some missing. The repertoire consists of about 80,000 clones, with roughly 84% occurring once and the leading ten covering 3.5%. The specimen was peripheral blood. These receptors all come from a man over 45 with acute or convalescent COVID-19. CDR3s include the opening cysteine and the closing phenylalanine or tryptophan. D genes are given only for firm matches.

>18|.|TRBJ2-1|TRBV21-1
TGTGCCAGCAGCAAAGTAAGGGTTGGACTAGCGGGCCCAAAAGAGCAGTTCTTC
CASSKVRVGLAGPKEQFF
>15|TRBD1|TRBJ1-5|TRBV28
TGTGCCAGCAGCGGGGGACAGGGCGGCAATCAGCCCCAGCATTTT
CASSGGQGGNQPQHF
>17|TRBD2|TRBJ2-4|TRBV6-2/TRBV6-3
TGTGCCAGCAGTTACCGAGGAAGCGGGGGCCCTGGTGACATTCAGTACTTC
CASSYRGSGGPGDIQYF
>16|.|TRBJ2-1|TRBV4-1
TGCGCCAGCAGCCAAGTAAATCAGGGGTCCTACAATGAGCAGTTCTTC
CASSQVNQGSYNEQFF
>14|.|TRBJ1-1|TRBV3-1/TRBV3-2
TGTGCCAGCAGCCAAATTAAAGGGGTCACTGAAGCTTTCTTT
CASSQIKGVTEAFF
>12|.|TRBJ2-5|TRBV2
TGTGCCAGCAGAAAAGGGGTCGAGACCCAGTACTTC
CASRKGVETQYF
>14|TRBD1|TRBJ1-6|TRBV5-6
TGTGCCAGCAGCCACACCGGGACAGGGATTCCCCTCCACTTT
CASSHTGTGIPLHF
>14|.|TRBJ1-2|TRBV11-3
TGTGCCAGCAGCTGGGGCATGAACAGCTATGGCTACACCTTC
CASSWGMNSYGYTF
>15|.|TRBJ2-6|TRBV30
TGTGCCTGGAGTGTATACCGGGCTGGGGCCAACGTCCTGACTTTC
CAWSVYRAGANVLTF
>12|.|TRBJ2-1|TRBV6-2/TRBV6-3
TGTGCCAGCAGCCCGTTGTCGAGGGAGCAGTTCTTC
CASSPLSREQFF
>13|.|TRBJ2-7|TRBV30
TGTGCCTGGAGTAGTGGACAGTCCAAGGAGCAGTACTTC
CAWSSGQSKEQYF
>12|.|TRBJ2-2|TRBV11-2
TGTGCCAGCAGACTCGAGGCCGGGGAGCTGTTTTTT
CASRLEAGELFF
>13|.|TRBJ1-1|TRBV10-2
TGCGCCAGCAGTGAGGGCCGGGGCACTGAAGCTTTCTTT
CASSEGRGTEAFF
>18|TRBD1|TRBJ2-1|TRBV24-1
TGTGCCACCAGTGAGGCGGGACAGGGGAGGTCCCGGTCCAATGAGCAGTTCTTC
CATSEAGQGRSRSNEQFF